The 9 T cell receptor beta chains below all came from one sample that was sequenced in a study of blood T cells in healthy people across ages. It was with a sample-barcoded 5' primer and a J-beta primer mix that a second PCR of about 6 to 11 cycles was run. Each CDR3 protein gets one entry after TCRdb re-called the 5' RACE reads with MiXCR. Here the sample spans about 570,000 distinct CDR3 sequences, approximately 25% being singletons. Sample: blood. The receptors originated from a woman aged 70-85 years in good health.

This clonotype has more than one count but fewer than ten. The chain links TRBV20-1 to TRBJ1-4; TRBD1 might be the D (6 bases). The V end lost 3 bases, the J end lost 7 bases, and 21 bases lay between the germline ends. Per germline, CDR1 DFQATT and CDR2 SNEGSKA (reference sequence). The CDR3 contains 16 residues. The CDR3 is CSARGYTGISFEKLFF. The CDR3 DNA sequence: TGCAGTGCTAGGGGTTATACAGGGATCTCTTTTGAAAAACTGTTTTTT.

This clonotype was recorded a few times. The chain carries TRBV5-1 and TRBJ2-3, with 13 positions matching TRBD2. The CDR3 loop spans 19 amino acids. The V gene end was trimmed by 2 bases and the J gene end by 0 bases; junction bases not matched to a gene: 9. CDR1 SGHRS and CDR2 YFSETQ come from the germline V gene. In nucleotides, the CDR3 is TGCGCCAGCAGCTTAAGGGGGACTAGCGGGACAAAGAGCACAGATACGCAGTATTTT. The encoded protein is CASSLRGTSGTKSTDTQYF.

This clonotype was observed a few times. The chain employs TRBV6-1 and TRBJ2-3, with TRBD2 as a possible D gene (5 bases). CDR1 MNHNS and CDR2 SASEGT come from the germline V gene. Trimming left V 8 bases short and J 0 bases short, with 18 bases between. The CDR3 is 16 amino acids. The CDR3 loop reads CASSRRGQDSTDTQYF. CDR3 in DNA: TGTGCCAGCTCGCGGCGAGGGCAGGATAGCACAGATACGCAGTATTTT.

The count of this clonotype is one. The chain couples TRBV29-1 to TRBJ2-5, with no clear D. This CDR3 comprises 13 residues. From germline, CDR1 is SQVTM and CDR2 ANQGSEA. With 0 bases removed from V and 3 bases from J, the gap between germline ends came to 8 bases. The CDR3 DNA reads as TGCAGCGTTGAAGAGGGGTCCAAAGAGACCCAGTACTTC. The encoded protein is CSVEEGSKETQYF.

In this sample, this clonotype turned up a few times. This chain connects TRBV7-6 to TRBJ2-7, with D maybe TRBD1 (5 bases). V was clipped by 4 bases and J by 7 bases, with 17 bases between them. This CDR3 contains 14 residues. CDR1 and CDR2 (germline): SGHVS, FNYEAQ. CDR3 residues: CASSSTATLGEQYF. CDR3 DNA: TGTGCCAGCAGCTCGACAGCGACCCTTGGGGAGCAGTACTTC. Full variable domain (remainder filled in from reference TRBV7-6 and TRBJ2-7): GAGVSQSPRYKVTKRGQDVALRCDPISGHVSLYWYRQALGQGPEFLTYFNYEAQQDKSGLPNDRFSAERPEGSISTLTIQRTEQRDSAMYRCASSSTATLGEQYFGPGTRLTVT.

The chain carries TRBV5-6 and TRBJ1-2; no definite D call. V gave up 1 base and J gave up 4 bases, with 8 bases separating them. Germline assignment: CDR1 SGHDT and CDR2 YYEEEE. There are 13 residues in the CDR3. The CDR3 sequence is CASSLTAIYGYTF. In DNA form, the CDR3 reads TGTGCCAGCAGCTTGACAGCAATCTATGGCTACACCTTC.

This clonotype was observed a few times. The chain joins TRBV29-1 to TRBJ2-1; 7 nucleotides align to TRBD1. The CDR3 loop spans 15 amino acids. Germline CDR1 and CDR2: SQVTM and ANQGSEA. Unmatched junction bases numbered 9, after V lost 2 bases and J lost 5 bases. The CDR3 loop is CSVERLVGQNNEQFF. The CDR3 DNA follows: TGCAGCGTTGAAAGGTTAGTGGGACAGAACAATGAGCAGTTCTTC.

This clonotype has only a few counts. Here the CDR3 reads CATSSYSGTQYF. In nucleotides, the CDR3 is TGTGCCACCAGCAGTTACTCCGGGACCCAGTACTTC. The chain uses TRBV15 and TRBJ2-5; D uncertain. The CDR3 has 12 residues. V lost 3 bases and J lost 7, with 9 bases in between. Germline lookup yields CDR1 LNHNV and CDR2 YYDKDF (reference sequence).

V is TRBV15 and J is TRBJ1-4, with 7 nucleotides matching TRBD1. This CDR3 contains 16 residues. Losses at the gene ends were 1 base for V and 0 bases for J; bases not matched to a gene: 2. Germline lookup yields CDR1 LNHNV and CDR2 YYDKDF (reference sequence). CDR3 in DNA: TGTGCCACCAGCAGAGGCGGACAGGCAACTAATGAAAAACTGTTTTTT. Encoded protein: CATSRGGQATNEKLFF.